A selection of T cell receptor beta chains follows, all from one sample in a study of shared clonotypes between healthy human individuals. The assay was immunoSEQ multiplex PCR, and TCRdb's table has in-frame clones only and misses some. This table holds 900,000 to 1,200,000 clones, 78% found once. The sequenced sample was memory CD4+ T cells from PBMCs. All receptors come from a man aged 18 to 29 in good health. Some clones in this sample may be carry-over from other donors' samples. CDR3s include the opening cysteine and the closing phenylalanine or tryptophan. A D gene is named only where the DNA matches it firmly. Expanded clones get a size class; other rows say once, few or many, or leave the size out.

j_gene | d_gene | len | v_gene | abundance | CDR3aa | CDR3nt
TRBJ2-3 | . | 13 | TRBV30 | . | CAWSVQSTDTQYF | TGTGCCTGGAGTGTACAGAGCACAGATACGCAGTATTTT
TRBJ1-5 | TRBD1 | 14 | TRBV7-8 | few | CASSLTGENQPQHF | TGTGCCAGCAGCTTAACAGGGGAGAATCAGCCCCAGCATTTT
TRBJ2-7 | . | 15 | TRBV23-1 | once | CASSQQELGIYEQYF | TGCGCCAGCAGTCAACAAGAGTTGGGCATCTACGAGCAGTACTTC
TRBJ2-3 | . | 15 | TRBV6-1 | . | CASSGQVLGTDTQYF | TGTGCCAGCAGTGGACAGGTCCTTGGCACAGATACGCAGTATTTT
TRBJ2-3 | . | 14 | TRBV7-2 | once | CASSLGLSTDTQYF | TGTGCCAGCAGCTTAGGGTTAAGCACAGATACGCAGTATTTT
TRBJ1-1 | . | 18 | TRBV28 | . | CASRRSKGRGGRVTEAFF | TGTGCCAGCAGGCGATCAAAGGGCCGCGGGGGCCGGGTCACTGAAGCTTTCTTT
TRBJ2-5 | . | 13 | TRBV7-9 | . | CASSNRGQETQYF | TGTGCCAGCAGTAACCGGGGCCAAGAGACCCAGTACTTC
TRBJ2-1 | . | 14 | TRBV5-1 | . | CASSLELAGNEQFF | TGCGCCAGCAGCTTGGAACTAGCTGGGAATGAGCAGTTCTTC
TRBJ1-6 | . | 14 | TRBV5-1 | . | CASSLGGLNSPLHF | TGCGCCAGCAGCTTGGGTGGGCTTAATTCACCCCTCCACTTT
TRBJ2-5 | . | 14 | TRBV5-1 | once | CASSSGTTGETQYF | TGCGCCAGCAGTAGTGGGACGACAGGAGAGACCCAGTACTTC
TRBJ2-1 | . | 15 | TRBV6-5 | once | CASSYSGPDYNEQFF | TGTGCCAGCAGTTACTCGGGCCCAGACTACAATGAGCAGTTCTTC
TRBJ1-3 | TRBD1 | 20 | TRBV18 | . | CASSPTPGQGGVRSGNTIYF | TGTGCCAGCTCACCGACTCCGGGACAGGGAGGCGTCCGGTCTGGAAACACCATATATTTT
TRBJ1-4 | . | 14 | TRBV5-6 | . | CASSSPWANEKLFF | TGTGCCAGCAGTTCCCCCTGGGCTAATGAAAAACTGTTTTTT
TRBJ2-1 | . | 13 | TRBV7-3 | . | CASSPPGGNEQFF | TGTGCCAGCAGCCCCCCGGGTGGCAATGAGCAGTTCTTC
TRBJ1-4 | TRBD1 | 15 | TRBV19 | . | CASRPGTASNEKLFF | TGTGCCAGCCGTCCCGGGACAGCTTCTAATGAAAAACTGTTTTTT
TRBJ2-7 | TRBD1 | 15 | TRBV5-4 | . | CASSPPRTGSDEQYF | TGTGCCAGCAGCCCCCCGCGGACAGGGTCGGACGAGCAGTACTTC
TRBJ2-3 | . | 14 | TRBV30 | . | CAWSGIAYADTQYF | TGTGCCTGGAGTGGGATCGCCTACGCCGATACGCAGTATTTT
TRBJ2-5 | . | 14 | TRBV7-2 | many | CASSLYGGRETQYF | TGTGCCAGCAGCTTATATGGGGGCCGAGAGACCCAGTACTTC
TRBJ1-1 | . | 14 | TRBV28 | . | CASRLGRQNTEAFF | TGTGCCAGCAGACTTGGACGGCAGAACACTGAAGCTTTCTTT
TRBJ2-7 | . | 15 | TRBV4-2 | . | CASSQEIGSSREQYF | TGTGCCAGCAGCCAAGAAATAGGGAGTTCTAGGGAGCAGTACTTC
TRBJ2-1 | TRBD2 | 15 | TRBV18 | . | CASSPTSGILLEQFF | TGTGCCAGCTCACCAACTAGCGGGATATTGTTGGAGCAGTTCTTC
TRBJ2-3 | TRBD2 | 17 | TRBV9 | . | CASSAGLAGSSTDTQYF | TGTGCCAGCAGCGCAGGACTAGCGGGAAGCAGCACAGATACGCAGTATTTT
TRBJ2-3 | . | 13 | TRBV6-5 | . | CASVRDRADTQYF | TGTGCCAGCGTTCGAGACAGAGCAGATACGCAGTATTTT